The TCR beta chain described here comes from a study of cytomegalovirus exposure and HLA in healthy donors. About the study: An early data release held tens of millions of unique TCRs from HLA-typed donors. Overall study results and limits: Researchers reported in a later analysis that a missense DCLRE1C variant was tied to TCR beta V- and J-gene trimming. Across donors, presence/absence analyses took sequencing depth to be roughly uniform. In a later analysis, DRB1 alleles had the most associated TCRs; HLA-C alleles the fewest.

The CDR3 is 16 amino acids. CDR1 is SGHRS, CDR2 YFSETQ, per germline. V lost 4 bases, J lost 4 bases, and 6 bases stayed unmatched. For this clone: Its specificity is unknown.

PCR involved 60 Vbeta and 13 Jbeta primers. Clones were read by immunoSEQ multiplex PCR, and TCRdb kept only the in-frame ones, dropping some. Among 60,000 or so clones listed, approximately 71% were seen once. V gene TRBV5-1 combines with J gene TRBJ2-2; TRBD2 matches 11 bases. Sequencing was carried out using PBMCs. This TCR was sampled from a middle-aged woman in good health and CMV-seropositive. CDR3 coding DNA: TGCGCCAGCAGCCTTACTAGCGGGGGCCCCACCGGGGAGCTGTTTTTT. Encoded protein: CASSLTSGGPTGELFF.